This T cell receptor (beta chain) is drawn from a study of T cell responses to AZD1222 COVID-19 vaccine. Whole-study findings and limits: Scientists sampled the repertoires only once the peak T cell response had passed. The study found Spike-specific TCR breadth and depth rose after two AZD1222 doses. It should be noted that donors were predominantly white British and more often female, and clonal diversity was possibly underestimated.

Some clones are missing from TCRdb's copy, which holds only in-frame ones; the method was immunoSEQ multiplex PCR. The table has around 99,000 clones, over 75% seen once. Remarks on this clone: Its target is unknown.

This CDR3 comprises 16 residues. Losses at the gene ends were 3 bases for V and 7 bases for J; bases not matched to a gene: 12. Germline assignment: CDR1 DFQATT and CDR2 SNEGSKA (reference sequence). The material sequenced was peripheral blood, taken on day 0 of AZD1222 vaccination. This chain uses TRBV20-1 with TRBJ2-5; the match to TRBD2 covers 12 bases. The origin of this receptor is an adult in good health. Written as DNA, the CDR3 is TGCAGTGCTAGTCTTCGGACTAGCGGGACGGCCAGGACCCAGTACTTC. Translation gives CSASLRTSGTARTQYF.